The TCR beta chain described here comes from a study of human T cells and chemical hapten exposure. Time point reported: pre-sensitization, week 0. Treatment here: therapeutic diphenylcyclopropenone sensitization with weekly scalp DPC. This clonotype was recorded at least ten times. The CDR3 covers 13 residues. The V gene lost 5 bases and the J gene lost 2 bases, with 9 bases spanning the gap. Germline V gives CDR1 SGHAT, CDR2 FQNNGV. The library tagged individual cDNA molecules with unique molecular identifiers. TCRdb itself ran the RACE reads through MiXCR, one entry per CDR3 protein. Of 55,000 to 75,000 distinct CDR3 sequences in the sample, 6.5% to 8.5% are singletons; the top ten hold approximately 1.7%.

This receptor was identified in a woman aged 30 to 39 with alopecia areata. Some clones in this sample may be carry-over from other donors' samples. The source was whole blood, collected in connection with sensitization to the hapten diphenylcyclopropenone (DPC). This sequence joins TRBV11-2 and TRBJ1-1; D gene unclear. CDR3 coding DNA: TGTGCCAGCAGCGAACAAACCAACACTGAAGCTTTCTTT. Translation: CASSEQTNTEAFF.